These 10 T cell receptor beta chains share one sample of origin, sequenced in a study of blood T cell repertoires in COVID-19. Profiled with immunoSEQ multiplex PCR; TCRdb holds only in-frame clones, not every one. Among about 210,000 clones, almost 85% were seen once, and the ten largest hold 7.6%. Sequencing input: peripheral blood. The receptor set was obtained from a woman in her forties or fifties with active or convalescent COVID-19.

The genes are TRBV2 and TRBJ1-3; no reliable D call. Germline CDR1 SNHLY, CDR2 FYNNEI. The V end lost 8 bases, the J end lost 0 bases, and 14 bases lay between the germline ends. CDR3 length: 15 residues. The DNA of the CDR3 is TGTGCCAGCGGCGGGGTTTTCAGCTCTGGAAACACCATATATTTT. This gives the protein CASGGVFSSGNTIYF.

Concerning this clone itself: The identical CDR3 is also encoded by other nucleotide sequences in the sample. The chain couples TRBV5-1 to TRBJ2-1; TRBD2 matches 9 bases. V shed 0 bases and J 5 bases; nucleotides not matched to a gene: 3. The CDR3 is made up of 15 amino acids. The germline CDR1 and CDR2 sequences are SGHRS and YFSETQ. The DNA for the CDR3 is TGCGCCAGCAGCTTGGGGACTAGCGCCGACAATGAGCAGTTCTTC. This encodes CASSLGTSADNEQFF.

In its sample, this clone was seen once. This chain uses TRBV10-3 with TRBJ1-6; TRBD1 is a possible D gene (6 bases). V lost 3 bases to trimming and J lost 8 bases, with 8 bases between them. CDR3 size: 13 residues. Germline loops: CDR1 ENHRY, CDR2 SYGVKD. This chain's CDR3 is CAISDRGDSPLHF. CDR3 nucleotide sequence: TGTGCCATCAGTGACAGGGGAGATTCACCCCTCCACTTT.

This sequence joins TRBV29-1 and TRBJ1-1; D possibly corresponds to TRBD1 (6 bases). Between the trimmed V and J ends, which lost 7 bases and 6 bases, there was a span of 9 bases. The germline CDR1 and CDR2 sequences are SQVTM and ANQGSEA. CDR3 length: 10 amino acids. The CDR3 loop reads CSARTAEAFF. CDR3 nucleotides: TGCAGCGCCCGGACAGCTGAAGCTTTCTTT.

This chain joins TRBV28 and TRBJ2-3, with 7 bases lining up with TRBD2. V was pared by 4 bases and J by 1 base, with 8 bases of the junction left unmatched. This CDR3 contains 16 residues. Germline loops: CDR1 MDHEN, CDR2 SYDVKM. CDR3 bases: TGTGCCAGCAGTTCCCGGGCTGCGGGGGGCACAGATACGCAGTATTTT. Amino acids: CASSSRAAGGTDTQYF.

J is TRBJ1-3 and V is TRBV6-5; 7 bases are a match to TRBD1. The CDR3 has 15 residues. Trimming at V came to 6 bases and at J to 2 bases, leaving 7 bases not matched to a gene. Germline V CDR1 and CDR2: MNHEY, SVGAGI. CDR3 nucleotides: TGTGCCAGCAGCCTCTCCAGGGGGACTGGAAACACCATATATTTT. Its translation is CASSLSRGTGNTIYF.

The chain joins TRBV7-3 to TRBJ2-7; 10 bases align to TRBD1. From germline, CDR1 is SGHTA and CDR2 FQGTGA. The ends lost 5 bases at V and 6 bases at J; junction bases unmatched: 13. CDR3 size: 16 residues. The CDR3 sequence: CASSSPGQGKTGEQYF. In DNA, the CDR3 is TGTGCCAGCAGCAGCCCGGGACAGGGGAAAACAGGCGAGCAGTACTTC.

The rearrangement uses TRBV4-1 and TRBJ1-5, with 10 positions matching TRBD1. CDR3 length equals 18 residues. Germline CDR1 MGHRA, CDR2 YSYEKL. Losses at the gene ends were 3 bases for V and 6 bases for J; bases not matched to a gene: 14. CDR3 sequence: CASSHLTGGAGLGQPQHF. The CDR3 nucleotides are TGCGCCAGCAGCCACCTGACAGGGGGCGCGGGTTTGGGTCAGCCCCAGCATTTT.

The chain couples TRBV18 to TRBJ2-1; D is possibly TRBD1 (6 bases). This CDR3 spans 15 amino acids. Trimming took off 8 bases at V and 6 bases at J, with 20 bases between the two ends. In germline, CDR1 is KGHSH, CDR2 LQKENI. The CDR3 coding sequence is TGTGCCAGCCCCCCGGGATTGGGGGCTGGCAATGAGCAGTTCTTC. Encoded protein: CASPPGLGAGNEQFF. Combining the CDR3 with reference TRBV18 and TRBJ2-1 gives the whole variable domain NAGVMQNPRHLVRRRGQEARLRCSPMKGHSHVYWYRQLPEEGLKFMVYLQKENIIDESGMPKERFSAEFPKEGPSILRIQQVVRGDSAAYFCASPPGLGAGNEQFFGPGTRLTVL.

The chain combines TRBV29-1 with TRBJ2-3; D is perhaps TRBD2 (6 bases). The germline V gene has CDR1 SQVTM and CDR2 ANQGSEA. This CDR3 spans 13 amino acids. Deletions cut 6 bases from V and 5 bases from J, with 15 bases between. The CDR3 sequence: CSVSSGFKDTQYF. In DNA, the CDR3 is TGCAGCGTCAGTAGCGGATTCAAAGATACGCAGTATTTT.